The T cell receptor (beta chain) under discussion was sequenced for a study of memory B cells and T cells in multiple sclerosis (dated 2018 in TCRdb). The study in broad terms: The study compared the TCR beta repertoires of autoproliferating peripheral T cells with those of brain lesion-infiltrating T cells in multiple sclerosis patients. TCR sequencing included two multiple sclerosis patients for whom either brain lesions at autopsy or brain-infiltrating cells from biopsy were available.

Autoproliferating (CFSEdim) and non-proliferating (CFSEhi) T cell fractions were sequenced separately after stimulus-free culture of CFSE-labeled PBMCs. Altogether, around 50 million CFSE-labeled PBMCs were kept in culture for 6 to 7 days with no stimulus, after which the replicate wells were combined. PBMCs were labeled with about 0.55 uM CFSE and cultured in serum-free AIM-V medium without exogenous stimuli. PBMCs were isolated by Ficoll density gradient centrifugation and were cryopreserved before use. Using a FACSAria III, live 7-AAD-negative cells were sorted, then washed with PBS and stored frozen at -80 degrees C as dry pellets. On this clone itself: Its antigen remains undetermined. Per-base qualities were not stored, and no clone one base away is much larger.

Using the immunoSEQ Platform, TCRbeta CDR3 regions were amplified from extracted genomic DNA. The immunoSEQ assay used multiplex PCR together with high-throughput sequencing and a bioinformatics pipeline from the vendor. The authors processed their data as follows. Non-productive sequences and CDR3s shorter than 4 amino acids were excluded, and clonotype frequencies were recalculated for each sample. In immunoSEQ Analyzer 2.0, shared clonotypes were identified as those with identical CDR3 amino acid, V gene and J gene sequences. Repertoire overlap was normalized by dividing shared clonotype counts by the product of both clone-set sizes, with the result scaled by 1000 into arbitrary units. TCRdb retrieved this table from immuneACCESS and kept in-frame rearrangements only. Not all clones are present; in checked studies, unresolved V genes account for under half, and no reason is known for the remainder. V and J calls and clone size are copied from that table; D and trimming were computed from the DNA. The sample has 11,000 or so clones on record, almost 85% of them singletons. In total, the top ten clones hold over 2.5% of the sample.

What the work shows at the level of the full study, not this receptor alone: Clone-set sizes differed between compartments, which influenced counts of shared clonotypes and required normalization.

According to the germline V gene, CDR1 reads MGHRA and CDR2 reads YSYEKL. The CDR3 numbers 18 residues from cysteine through phenylalanine. Only the CDR3 DNA is retained, 54 bases long and in frame from the first base. From V the trimming removes 4 bases and from J it removes 0 bases, while the gene matches leave 11 bases of the junction unaccounted for. The sequence joins TRBV4-1 to TRBJ2-1, and 8 junction bases match TRBD2. Sequencing was done on a sample of PBMCs from blood kept in culture. The sequence derives from a human donor with multiple sclerosis. The CDR3 loop reads CASSPGSGGPSSYNEQFF. The sequence in DNA is TGCGCCAGCAGCCCTGGATCGGGGGGGCCGAGCTCCTACAATGAGCAGTTCTTC.